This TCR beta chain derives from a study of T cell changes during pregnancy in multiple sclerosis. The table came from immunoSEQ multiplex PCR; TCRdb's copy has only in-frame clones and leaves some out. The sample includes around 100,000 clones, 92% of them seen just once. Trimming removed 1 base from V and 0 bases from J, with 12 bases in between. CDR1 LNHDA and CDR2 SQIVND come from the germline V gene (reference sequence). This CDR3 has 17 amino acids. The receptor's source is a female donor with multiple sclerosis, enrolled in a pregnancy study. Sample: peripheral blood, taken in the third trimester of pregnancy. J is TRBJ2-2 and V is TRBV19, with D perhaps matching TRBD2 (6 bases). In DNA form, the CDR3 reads TGTGCCAGTAGTATAGGAGGTAGCGGAGCGAACACCGGGGAGCTGTTTTTT. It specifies CASSIGGSGANTGELFF. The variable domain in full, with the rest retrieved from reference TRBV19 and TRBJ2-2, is DGGITQSPKYLFRKEGQNVTLSCEQNLNHDAMYWYRQDPGQGLRLIYYSQIVNDFQKGDIAEGYSVSREKKESFPLTVTSAQKNPTAFYLCASSIGGSGANTGELFFGEGSRLTVL.